Listed below are T cell receptor beta chains from one sample, sequenced in a study of shared clonotypes between healthy human individuals. Generated by immunoSEQ multiplex PCR, the TCRdb table keeps only in-frame clones and is missing some. The sample carries 2 million to 2.5 million clones, more than 80% recorded once. The source material was naive CD4+ T cells from PBMCs. These receptors all stem from a man younger than 35 in good health. Some clones in this sample may be carry-over from other donors' samples. CDR3s include the opening cysteine and the closing phenylalanine or tryptophan. The D gene is left open where the match is weak. Clone sizes are given selectively: once, few, many, or a class where the clone is expanded.

V gene,J gene,clone size,D gene,CDR3 DNA,CDR3 protein
TRBV13,TRBJ2-1,.,.,TGTGCCAGCAGCTTAGGTCCGGGTTCGCACAATGAGCAGTTCTTC,CASSLGPGSHNEQFF
TRBV29-1,TRBJ1-1,.,.,TGCAGCGTTGCCCGGGGAATAAACACTGAAGCTTTCTTT,CSVARGINTEAFF
TRBV28,TRBJ2-1,.,.,TGTGCCAGCAGTCCCACCTCTTGGGAGCAGTTCTTC,CASSPTSWEQFF
TRBV7-3,TRBJ1-1,.,TRBD1,TGTGCCAGCAGCTTATCCGGGACAGTTGAAGCTTTCTTT,CASSLSGTVEAFF
TRBV29-1,TRBJ1-1,few,.,TGCAGCGTTGAAACGGCTTCATGGATGAACACTGAAGCTTTCTTT,CSVETASWMNTEAFF
TRBV5-6,TRBJ2-7,.,.,TGTGCCAGCAGCTTGTATGCGGCCGAGCAGTACTTC,CASSLYAAEQYF
TRBV6-5,TRBJ1-2,few,.,TGTGCCAGCAGTGGGGGAAGGAACTATGGCTACACCTTC,CASSGGRNYGYTF
TRBV18,TRBJ2-7,.,.,TGTGCCAGCTCACCACGTAGGGGTGACGCCTACGAGCAGTACTTC,CASSPRRGDAYEQYF
TRBV18,TRBJ1-3,.,TRBD1,TGTGCCAGCTCACCGACGACAGGGGGAGGTGGAAACACCATATATTTT,CASSPTTGGGGNTIYF
TRBV18,TRBJ1-5,.,.,TGTGCCAGCTCACTAGATAGCAATCAGCCCCAGCATTTT,CASSLDSNQPQHF
TRBV14,TRBJ2-3,.,TRBD2,TGTGCCAGCAGCCTTAAAACGGGGGGAGATACGCAGTATTTT,CASSLKTGGDTQYF
TRBV27,TRBJ2-3,.,.,TGTGCCAGCAGGGAGGGGTTGGGGCGGGCCAGCACAGATACGCAGTATTTT,CASREGLGRASTDTQYF
TRBV2,TRBJ2-7,.,TRBD1,TGTGCCAGCACCTGGGACAGGGGGAGGCACGAGCAGTACTTC,CASTWDRGRHEQYF
TRBV2,TRBJ1-3,once,.,TGTGCCAGCGGGCAGGAACCAACTGGAAACACCATATATTTT,CASGQEPTGNTIYF
TRBV5-1,TRBJ2-7,.,.,TGCGCCAGTTCAACGGCGTACGAGCAGTACTTC,CASSTAYEQYF
TRBV2,TRBJ2-5,.,TRBD1,TGTGCCAGCAGCCGGGGACAGGGGCAAGAGACCCAGTACTTC,CASSRGQGQETQYF
TRBV19,TRBJ1-2,once,.,TGTGCCAGTAGTATAGGAGGCAGGAGCGATGGCTACACCTTC,CASSIGGRSDGYTF
TRBV9,TRBJ2-3,.,.,TGTGCCAGCAGCGTAGAAAACGGGGTTCCAGATACGCAGTATTTT,CASSVENGVPDTQYF
TRBV28,TRBJ1-5,.,.,TGTGCCAGCAGCCCTTCGTCGTTCAATCAGCCCCAGCATTTT,CASSPSSFNQPQHF
TRBV19,TRBJ1-5,.,TRBD1,TGTGCCAGTAGTGGGCGACGGACAGGGGCAAATCCTTATAGCAATCAGCCCCAGCATTTT,CASSGRRTGANPYSNQPQHF
TRBV5-1,TRBJ2-7,.,TRBD1,TGCGCCAGCAGCCTTGGTTCCACAGGGGCCTACGAGCAGTACTTC,CASSLGSTGAYEQYF
TRBV14,TRBJ2-7,.,.,TGTGCCAGCAGCCCACAGGGTTCGGCCTACGAGCAGTACTTC,CASSPQGSAYEQYF
TRBV11-2,TRBJ2-1,.,TRBD2,TGTGCCAGCAGCTTTCAGGGCGCGGGAGTTCGGAATGAGCAGTTCTTC,CASSFQGAGVRNEQFF
TRBV11-2,TRBJ2-7,once,.,TGTGCCAGCAGCTTTTTGACAGGAGGCCCTTACGAGCAGTACTTC,CASSFLTGGPYEQYF
TRBV28,TRBJ1-3,.,TRBD1,TGTGCCAGCAGCTGGGACAGAAGTTCTGGAAACGCCATATATTTT,CASSWDRSSGNAIYF
TRBV9,TRBJ2-1,.,TRBD1,TGTGCCAGCAGCCCCGACGGGACAGGACACAATGAGCAGTTCTTC,CASSPDGTGHNEQFF
TRBV9,TRBJ2-3,once,.,TGTGCCAGCAGCCTCCGGGACCCCTTTGTGGATACGCAGTATTTT,CASSLRDPFVDTQYF
TRBV13,TRBJ1-4,.,.,TGTGCCAGCAGTTGCCCCTCGGTGGCAACTAATGAAAAACTGTTTTTT,CASSCPSVATNEKLFF
TRBV28,TRBJ2-5,.,.,TGTGCCAGCACCAAATCACTCGGGTTGGTTGAGACCCAGTACTTC,CASTKSLGLVETQYF
TRBV19,TRBJ1-3,.,TRBD1,TGTGCCAGTGGACAGGGGTCAAGAAACACCATATATTTT,CASGQGSRNTIYF
TRBV21-1,TRBJ2-7,.,.,TGTGCCAGCCCCGAGGAGCGGGAGGCCCCCTCCTACGAGCAGTACTTC,CASPEEREAPSYEQYF
TRBV11-3,TRBJ2-7,.,.,TGTGCCAGCAGCCCAGGACGGGGGCTCTCCTACGAGCAGTACTTC,CASSPGRGLSYEQYF
TRBV11-2,TRBJ2-7,.,.,TGTGCCAGCAGCTTCCGGCCCGGTGGGGGAAAGAGCTCCTACGAGCAGTACTTC,CASSFRPGGGKSSYEQYF
TRBV7-6,TRBJ2-2,.,.,TGTGCCAGCAGCTTGGGTCTCCCCGAGTTTTACACCGGGGAGCTGTTTTTT,CASSLGLPEFYTGELFF
TRBV9,TRBJ1-2,.,.,TGTGCCAGCAGCGGAGCCGGGGAGAGCTATGGCTACACCTTC,CASSGAGESYGYTF
TRBV19,TRBJ2-1,.,.,TGTGCCAGTAGTATAGGGACCTACAATGAGCAGTTCTTC,CASSIGTYNEQFF
TRBV7-2,TRBJ2-5,.,.,TGTGCCAGCAGCCATGGGACTCCAGGTCGTGACCAGTACTTC,CASSHGTPGRDQYF
TRBV11-2,TRBJ2-1,.,.,TGTGCCAGCAGCTTCGAGGGGGTACCATACAATGAGCAGTTCTTC,CASSFEGVPYNEQFF
TRBV5-4,TRBJ2-5,.,TRBD2,TGTGCCAGCAGCTTGGGAGCGGGAGGGGGTGAGACCCAGTACTTC,CASSLGAGGGETQYF
TRBV27,TRBJ2-7,.,.,TGTGCCAGCAGCCTAAAAACTGGGTTACCCTACGAGCAGTACTTC,CASSLKTGLPYEQYF
TRBV5-1,TRBJ1-1,.,TRBD1,TGCGCCAGCAGCCATGACCCCGGGACAGGGGGAGCTTTCTTT,CASSHDPGTGGAFF
TRBV7-2,TRBJ2-3,.,.,TGTGCCAGCAGCTTCCAAAACACGGGGGGCGGGACCGCAGATACGCAGTATTTT,CASSFQNTGGGTADTQYF
TRBV28,TRBJ2-5,.,.,TGTGCCAGCAGACGGACTGTCGGAGAGACCCAGTACTTC,CASRRTVGETQYF
TRBV7-9,TRBJ1-5,.,.,TGTGCCAGCAGCGAAGGGGGTAGCAATCAGCCCCAGCATTTT,CASSEGGSNQPQHF
TRBV12-5,TRBJ2-3,.,TRBD2,TGTGCTAGCAGGACTAGCGGCACAGATACGCAGTATTTT,CASRTSGTDTQYF
TRBV5-1,TRBJ2-1,.,TRBD2,TGCGCCAGCAGCTTGACTAGCGGGCCTCAAATGGGTGAGCAGTTCTTC,CASSLTSGPQMGEQFF